A single sample gave rise to the 14 T cell receptor beta chains below, sequenced in a study of cytomegalovirus exposure and HLA in healthy donors. 13 Jbeta primers and 60 Vbeta primers were used for the PCR. Assay used: immunoSEQ multiplex PCR; TCRdb lists only in-frame clones, some missing. The sample contains approximately 130,000 clones, around 82% of which appear only once. Source material: PBMCs. Every receptor here comes from a man aged 50-59 years in good health and CMV-seronegative.

The V gene is TRBV7-9, the J gene TRBJ2-1; D is ambiguous. The CDR3 runs 11 residues. The V end lost 8 bases, the J end lost 9 bases, and 11 bases lay between the germline ends. The V gene's germline CDR1 is SEHNR and CDR2 FQNEAQ (reference sequence). The CDR3 region has the DNA TGTGCCAGCCACCGGTTTGGTGAGCAGTTCTTC. Translating gives CASHRFGEQFF.

V gene TRBV19 combines with J gene TRBJ2-4; 7 bases line up with TRBD1. V gave up 4 bases and J gave up 4 bases; unmatched junction bases: 22. Germline CDR1 is LNHDA and CDR2 is SQIVND (reference sequence). CDR3 size: 20 residues. The CDR3 bases are TGTGCCAGTAGTAGCGGCTCCAACCCCCCGACAGGGCGGACAAAAAACATTCAGTACTTC. The encoded protein is CASSSGSNPPTGRTKNIQYF.

The chain joins TRBV18 to TRBJ2-7; 7 bases align to TRBD1. Germline loops: CDR1 KGHSH, CDR2 LQKENI. V was clipped by 3 bases and J by 1 base; unmatched bases: 3. The CDR3 consists of 14 residues. CDR3 sequence (DNA): TGTGCCAGCTCACCGGGACAGCCGTCCTACGAGCAGTACTTC. Translating gives CASSPGQPSYEQYF.

The gene calls are TRBV4-1 and TRBJ2-7; D is possibly TRBD2 (6 bases). V lost 3 bases and J 0 bases, leaving 18 bases between the germline ends. The CDR3 has 17 residues. Germline assignment: CDR1 MGHRA and CDR2 YSYEKL. DNA of the CDR3: TGCGCCAGCAGCCAGACTGGGGTGGGAGGTCCCTCCTACGAGCAGTACTTC. This sequence encodes CASSQTGVGGPSYEQYF.

The chain carries TRBV28 and TRBJ2-3; D possibly corresponds to TRBD2 (7 bases). From germline, CDR1 is MDHEN and CDR2 SYDVKM. The V gene lost 6 bases and the J gene lost 2 bases, with 15 bases spanning the gap. This CDR3 is 15 amino acids long. CDR3 sequence (DNA): TGTGCCAGCAGGGGGGCGGGAGTTCCCACAGATACGCAGTATTTT. It yields the protein CASRGAGVPTDTQYF.

This chain connects TRBV5-1 to TRBJ2-5, with D unclear. CDR3 size: 15 residues. The germline CDR1 and CDR2 sequences are SGHRS and YFSETQ. Trimming shortened V by 0 bases and J by 0 bases, and 9 bases separated the two germline ends. This chain's CDR3 is CASSLVADNQETQYF. The CDR3 DNA reads TGCGCCAGCAGCTTGGTGGCAGACAACCAAGAGACCCAGTACTTC. Complete variable domain (other parts from reference TRBV5-1 and TRBJ2-5): KAGVTQTPRYLIKTRGQQVTLSCSPISGHRSVSWYQQTPGQGLQFLFEYFSETQRNKGNFPGRFSGRQFSNSRSEMNVSTLELGDSALYLCASSLVADNQETQYFGPGTRLLVL.

This clone was counted once. V and J are TRBV25-1 and TRBJ1-3; tentatively, D is TRBD1 (6 bases). V lost 7 bases, J lost 7 bases, and 20 bases lay in between. CDR1 and CDR2 (germline): MGHDK, SYGVNS. This CDR3 is built from 15 residues. Here the CDR3 DNA reads TGTGCCAGCAACCACCTACAGGGAAAAAGGAACACCATATATTTT. Its protein product is CASNHLQGKRNTIYF.

This clone occurred a few times. The chain has TRBV18 and TRBJ1-6; D is uncertain. This CDR3 region has 16 residues. V was clipped by 3 bases and J by 0 bases, with 9 bases between them. Germline V gene data show CDR1 as KGHSH and CDR2 as LQKENI. The DNA for the CDR3 is TGTGCCAGCTCACCGACGGGAAGCTCCTATAATTCACCCCTCCACTTT. Residues: CASSPTGSSYNSPLHF.

The J gene is TRBJ2-3, the V gene TRBV15, with 11 bases aligning to TRBD1. The CDR3 contains 17 residues. Germline V lookup: CDR1 LNHNV, CDR2 YYDKDF (reference sequence). J was trimmed by 4 bases and V by 3 bases; bases with no gene match: 9. In nucleotides, the CDR3 is TGTGCCACCAGCAGGGCCCCACCGGGACAGGGGGCAGATACGCAGTATTTT. It codes for CATSRAPPGQGADTQYF. Together with reference TRBV15 and TRBJ2-3, the CDR3 gives the full variable domain: DAMVIQNPRYQVTQFGKPVTLSCSQTLNHNVMYWYQQKSSQAPKLLFHYYDKDFNNEADTPDNFQSRRPNTSFCFLDIRSPGLGDTAMYLCATSRAPPGQGADTQYFGPGTRLTVL.

The chain couples TRBV29-1 to TRBJ2-4; unclear D gene. The V end lost 1 base, the J end lost 6 bases, and 10 bases lay between the germline ends. In germline, CDR1 is SQVTM, CDR2 ANQGSEA. This CDR3 has 13 amino acids. CDR3 sequence reads: CSVEVQQGNIQYF. CDR3 nucleotide sequence: TGCAGCGTTGAAGTACAGCAAGGAAACATTCAGTACTTC.

The DNA for the CDR3 is TGTGCCAGCAGTTTAAGGGGGTATAGCAATCAGCCCCAGCATTTT. Protein: CASSLRGYSNQPQHF. The chain has TRBV6-5 and TRBJ1-5, with a possible D match to TRBD1 (6 bases). With 4 bases removed from V and 0 bases from J, the gap between germline ends came to 10 bases. CDR1 MNHEY and CDR2 SVGAGI come from the germline V gene. The CDR3 runs 15 residues.

The rearrangement joins TRBV29-1 to TRBJ2-5; D possibly corresponds to TRBD2 (5 bases). This CDR3 has 12 residues. V dropped 7 bases and J dropped 5 bases, with 14 bases sitting between them. Germline V CDR1 and CDR2: SQVTM, ANQGSEA. CDR3 amino acids: CSAISDGETQYF. CDR3 in DNA: TGCAGCGCTATTAGCGACGGGGAGACCCAGTACTTC.

The J gene is TRBJ2-3, the V gene TRBV27, with 8 positions matching TRBD2. Germline V gene data show CDR1 as MNHEY and CDR2 as SMNVEV (reference sequence). CDR3 length equals 19 residues. J was trimmed by 0 bases and V by 3 bases; bases with no gene match: 14. The CDR3 sequence: CASSFTPFSGEISTDTQYF. As DNA, the CDR3 is TGTGCCAGCAGTTTCACCCCGTTTAGCGGGGAGATCAGCACAGATACGCAGTATTTT.

V usage is TRBV7-2 and J usage is TRBJ2-7, with 9 bases matching TRBD2. The CDR3 sequence is 14 residues long. V trimming: 5 bases; J trimming: 7 bases; junction bases outside the gene matches: 9. Germline V gene lookup returns CDR1 SGHTA and CDR2 FQGNSA. CDR3 sequence reads: CASSLRGRAGEQYF. The CDR3 DNA sequence: TGTGCCAGCAGCCTTCGCGGGAGGGCGGGAGAGCAGTACTTC.